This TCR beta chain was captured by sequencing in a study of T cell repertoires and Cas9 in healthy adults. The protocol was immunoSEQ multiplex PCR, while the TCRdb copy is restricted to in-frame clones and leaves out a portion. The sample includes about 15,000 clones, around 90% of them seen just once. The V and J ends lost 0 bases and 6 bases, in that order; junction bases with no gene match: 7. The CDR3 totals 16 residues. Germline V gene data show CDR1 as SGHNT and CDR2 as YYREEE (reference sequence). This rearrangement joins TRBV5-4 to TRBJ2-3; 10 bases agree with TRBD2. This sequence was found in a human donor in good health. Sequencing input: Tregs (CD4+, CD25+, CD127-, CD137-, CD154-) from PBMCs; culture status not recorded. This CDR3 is CASSLGVSGRGDTQYF. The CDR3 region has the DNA TGTGCCAGCAGCTTGGGGGTGAGCGGGAGGGGCGATACGCAGTATTTT. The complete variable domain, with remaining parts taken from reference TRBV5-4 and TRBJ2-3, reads ETGVTQSPTHLIKTRGQQVTLRCSSQSGHNTVSWYQQALGQGPQFIFQYYREEENGRGNFPPRFSGLQFPNYSSELNVNALELDDSALYLCASSLGVSGRGDTQYFGPGTRLTVL.